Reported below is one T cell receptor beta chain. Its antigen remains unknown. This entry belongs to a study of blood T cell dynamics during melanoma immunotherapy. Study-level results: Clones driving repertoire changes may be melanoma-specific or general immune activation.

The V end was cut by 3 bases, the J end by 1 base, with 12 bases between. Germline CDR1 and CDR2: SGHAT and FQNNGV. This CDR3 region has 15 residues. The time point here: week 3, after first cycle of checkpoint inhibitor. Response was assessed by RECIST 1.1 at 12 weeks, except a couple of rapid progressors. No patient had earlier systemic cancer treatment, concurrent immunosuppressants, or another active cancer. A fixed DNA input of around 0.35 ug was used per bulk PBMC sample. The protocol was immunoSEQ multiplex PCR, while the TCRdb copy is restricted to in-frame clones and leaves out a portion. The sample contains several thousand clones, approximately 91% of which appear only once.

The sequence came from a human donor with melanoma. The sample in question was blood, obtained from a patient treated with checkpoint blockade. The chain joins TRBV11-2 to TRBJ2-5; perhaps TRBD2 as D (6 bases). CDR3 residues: CASSFLRDSQETQYF. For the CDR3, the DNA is TGTGCCAGCAGCTTCTTACGGGACTCCCAAGAGACCCAGTACTTC.